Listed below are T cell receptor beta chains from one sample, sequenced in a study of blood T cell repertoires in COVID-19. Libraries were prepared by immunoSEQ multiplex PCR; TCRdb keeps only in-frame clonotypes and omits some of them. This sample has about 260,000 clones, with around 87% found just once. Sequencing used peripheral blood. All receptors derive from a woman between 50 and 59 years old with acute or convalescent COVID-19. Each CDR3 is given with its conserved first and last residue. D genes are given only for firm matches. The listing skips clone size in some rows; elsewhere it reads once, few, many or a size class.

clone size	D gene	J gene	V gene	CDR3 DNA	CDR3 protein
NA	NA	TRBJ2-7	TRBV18	TGTGCCAGCTCACCCGAGCAGGACTACGAGCAGTACTTC	CASSPEQDYEQYF
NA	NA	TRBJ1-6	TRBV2	TGTGCCAGCAGGGGCCACGCAGGCATTTATAATTCACCCCTCCACTTT	CASRGHAGIYNSPLHF
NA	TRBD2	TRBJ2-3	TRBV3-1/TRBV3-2	TGTGCCAGCAGCCAAGAGCGACTAGCGGGAGCCGTAGATACGCAGTATTTT	CASSQERLAGAVDTQYF
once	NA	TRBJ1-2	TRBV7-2	TGTGCCAGCAGCCCAAGCCCGACAGCGTCCTATGGCTACACCTTC	CASSPSPTASYGYTF
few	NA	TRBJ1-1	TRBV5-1	TGCGCCAGCAGCTTGGGAGGTTATGAAGCTTTCTTT	CASSLGGYEAFF
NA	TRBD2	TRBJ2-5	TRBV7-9	TGTGCCAGCAGCTTGGCTAGCGGGACGCCCTATCAAGAGACCCAGTACTTC	CASSLASGTPYQETQYF
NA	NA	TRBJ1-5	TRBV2	TGTGCCAGCGGCGGCGGGGGAGGTCAGCCCCAGCATTTT	CASGGGGGQPQHF
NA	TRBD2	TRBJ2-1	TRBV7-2	TGTGCCAGCAGCAAGGGACTAGCGGGAGCTAATGAGCAGTTCTTC	CASSKGLAGANEQFF
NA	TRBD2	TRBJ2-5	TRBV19	TGTGCCACCGGACTAGCGGGAGAGACCCAGTACTTC	CATGLAGETQYF
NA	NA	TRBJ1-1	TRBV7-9	TGTGCCAGCAGTTCATATACTAGGGGGATGAACACTGAAGCTTTCTTT	CASSSYTRGMNTEAFF
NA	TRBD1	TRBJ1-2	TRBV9	TGTGCCAGCAGCACCCAGACAGGGGGGCTCTATGGCTACACCTTC	CASSTQTGGLYGYTF
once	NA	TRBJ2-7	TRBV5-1	TGCGCCAGCAGCTTGGCGGGAAGGGACTACGAGCAGTACTTC	CASSLAGRDYEQYF
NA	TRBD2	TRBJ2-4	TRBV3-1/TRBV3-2	TGTGCCAGCAGCCAGTTCGCGGGAGTAGCAGGTGGTAAAAACATTCAGTACTTC	CASSQFAGVAGGKNIQYF
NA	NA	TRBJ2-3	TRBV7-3	TGTGCCAGCAGCTTATCAGGGGGGAACACAGATACGCAGTATTTT	CASSLSGGNTDTQYF
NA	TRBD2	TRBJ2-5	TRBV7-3	TGTGCCAGCAGCCACGGGGCGGGAGAAGAGACCCAGTACTTC	CASSHGAGEETQYF
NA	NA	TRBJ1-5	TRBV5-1	TGCGCCAGCAGCTTGGGAGGGTTCGGGCAGCCCCAGCATTTT	CASSLGGFGQPQHF
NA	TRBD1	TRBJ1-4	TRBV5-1	TGCGCCAGCAGCCCAGGAGCAGGGGGGTTCTCTGAAAAACTGTTTTTT	CASSPGAGGFSEKLFF
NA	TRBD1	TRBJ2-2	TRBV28	TGTGCCAGCAGTTACCGGGACAGGGGGCGAACCGGGGAGCTGTTTTTT	CASSYRDRGRTGELFF
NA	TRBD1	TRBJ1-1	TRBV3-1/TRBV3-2	TGTGCCAGCAGTAGACAGGGCCGAGGCACTGAAGCTTTCTTT	CASSRQGRGTEAFF
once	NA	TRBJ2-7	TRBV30	TGTGCCTGGAAGAGTGTTGGCAGGGCCACCTACGAGCAGTACTTC	CAWKSVGRATYEQYF
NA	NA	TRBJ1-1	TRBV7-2	TGTGCCAGCAGCCTCGACAGCCTATGGAACACTGAAGCTTTCTTT	CASSLDSLWNTEAFF
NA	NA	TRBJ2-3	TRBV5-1	TGCGCCAGCAGCTTGGCTGCGGGCACAGATACGCAGTATTTT	CASSLAAGTDTQYF
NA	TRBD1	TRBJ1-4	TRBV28	TGTGCCAGCAGTCCCCGGGGCGGGACAGGGGGGGAAAAACTGTTTTTT	CASSPRGGTGGEKLFF
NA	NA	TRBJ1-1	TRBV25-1	TGTGCCAGCAGTGTTCCGGGGGGAACTGAAGCTTTCTTT	CASSVPGGTEAFF
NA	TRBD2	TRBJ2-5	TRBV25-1	TGTGCCAGCAGTGAATTATTCCCCCCGGGAGGGGTAGAGACCCAGTACTTC	CASSELFPPGGVETQYF
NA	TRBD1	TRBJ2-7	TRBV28	TGTGCCAGCAGTTTTTCTATGACAGGGGGGTCCTACGAGCAGTACTTC	CASSFSMTGGSYEQYF
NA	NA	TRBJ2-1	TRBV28	TGTGCCAGCAGTTTCGAGCGAGGCCCAAGAGCTTACAATGAGCAGTTCTTC	CASSFERGPRAYNEQFF
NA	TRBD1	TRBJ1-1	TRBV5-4	TGTGCCAGCAGCTCTGGGACAGGGATTACTGAAGCTTTCTTT	CASSSGTGITEAFF
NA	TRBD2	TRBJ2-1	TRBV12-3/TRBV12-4	TGTGCCAGCAGTCCGGGACTAGGTAATGAGCAGTTCTTC	CASSPGLGNEQFF
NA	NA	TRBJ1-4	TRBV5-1	TGCGCCAGCAGTTCCCAGTCCGCAACTAATGAAAAACTGTTTTTT	CASSSQSATNEKLFF
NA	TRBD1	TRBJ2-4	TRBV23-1	TGCGCCAGCAGGGGGGAACGGGACAGGAGGGGGATAGCCAAAAACATTCAGTACTTC	CASRGERDRRGIAKNIQYF
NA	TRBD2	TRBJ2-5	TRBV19	TGTGCCAGTAGTGACCTAGCGGGGCACCAAGAGACCCAGTACTTC	CASSDLAGHQETQYF
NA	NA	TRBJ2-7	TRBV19	TGTGCCAGTAGTATCGGTTCCTCCTCCTACGAGCAGTACTTC	CASSIGSSSYEQYF
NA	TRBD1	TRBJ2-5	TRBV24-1	TGTGCCACCACCCCTGGGACCTGGACAGGGGGAGGGCCAGAGACCCAGTACTTC	CATTPGTWTGGGPETQYF
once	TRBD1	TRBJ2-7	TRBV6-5	TGTGCCAGCAATCGACAGGGGCCCTACGAGCAGTACTTC	CASNRQGPYEQYF
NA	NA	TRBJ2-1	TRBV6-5	TGTGCCAGCAGGAAGGGACTTACGGGTGACAATGAGCAGTTCTTC	CASRKGLTGDNEQFF
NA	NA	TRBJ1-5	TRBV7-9	TGTGCCAGCAGCTTAGCGCAGGGGCGAACGCATTTT	CASSLAQGRTHF
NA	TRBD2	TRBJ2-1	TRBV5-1	TGCGCCAGCAGCTCGGTACCGGGAGGGGGCAATGAGCAGTTCTTC	CASSSVPGGGNEQFF
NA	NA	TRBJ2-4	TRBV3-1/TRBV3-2	TGTGCCAGCAGGGGTTACGGGAACATTCAGTACTTC	CASRGYGNIQYF
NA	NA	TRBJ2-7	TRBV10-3	TGTGCCATCAGTGCTAGACAGGGGGAGTTGGGAGCGGGAGTGTCCCTCGTCAACTTC	CAISARQGELGAGVSLVNF